Listed below are T cell receptor beta chains from one sample, sequenced in a study of blood T cell repertoires in COVID-19. Here immunoSEQ multiplex PCR was the method, and the copy in TCRdb shows in-frame clones only, minus some. The sample holds more than 300,000 clones; 85% to 90% are singletons and the top ten take 4% to 5%. Source material: PBMCs or T cells enriched from blood (not recorded which). These receptors all stem from a man aged 30 to 39 who had recovered from COVID-19. Both conserved end residues are part of each CDR3. D genes are given only for firm matches. Rows give clone size only sometimes, using once, few, many, or a class for an expanded clone.

J gene	D gene	clone size	V gene	CDR3 protein	CDR3 DNA
TRBJ2-4	TRBD1	.	TRBV7-9	CASSLARDDRGVAKNIQYF	TGTGCCAGCAGCTTAGCCCGTGATGACAGGGGAGTAGCCAAAAACATTCAGTACTTC
TRBJ2-2	.	.	TRBV5-6	CASGLTGELFF	TGTGCCAGCGGGCTTACCGGGGAGCTGTTTTTT
TRBJ2-3	TRBD2	.	TRBV9	CASSVLSSGGTTDTQYF	TGTGCCAGCAGCGTCTTGTCCAGCGGGGGGACCACAGATACGCAGTATTTT
TRBJ2-3	TRBD2	.	TRBV3-1/TRBV3-2	CASSRAAGGTDTQYF	TGTGCCAGCAGCCGCGCCGCGGGGGGCACAGATACGCAGTATTTT
TRBJ1-1	.	.	TRBV12-3/TRBV12-4	CASSLVSTEAFF	TGTGCCAGCAGTTTAGTGAGCACTGAAGCTTTCTTT
TRBJ1-2	TRBD1	.	TRBV5-4	CASSTGTGFSGYTF	TGTGCCAGCAGCACCGGGACAGGGTTCTCTGGCTACACCTTC
TRBJ1-4	.	.	TRBV14	CASSQGATGAYNEKLFF	TGTGCCAGCAGCCAAGGCGCGACAGGCGCCTATAATGAAAAACTGTTTTTT
TRBJ2-7	TRBD2	.	TRBV7-6	CASSPGSGRGGYEQYF	TGTGCCAGCAGCCCTGGAAGCGGGAGGGGAGGGTACGAGCAGTACTTC
TRBJ1-5	.	.	TRBV21-1	CASTSGDPGMGQPQHF	TGTGCCAGCACCTCAGGGGATCCAGGGATGGGTCAGCCCCAGCATTTT
TRBJ1-2	TRBD1	.	TRBV27	CASSSPDREYGYTF	TGTGCCAGCAGTTCGCCAGACAGGGAATATGGCTACACCTTC
TRBJ2-2	.	.	TRBV24-1	CATSSTGVWAGELFF	TGTGCCACCAGTTCGACCGGGGTCTGGGCCGGGGAGCTGTTTTTT
TRBJ1-1	TRBD1	.	TRBV18	CASSTGGVRDTEAFF	TGTGCCAGCTCGACAGGGGGTGTTCGGGACACTGAAGCTTTCTTT
TRBJ2-1	TRBD2	.	TRBV5-1	CASSSFSGSYNEQFF	TGCGCCAGCAGCTCCTTTAGCGGGAGCTACAATGAGCAGTTCTTC
TRBJ2-5	.	.	TRBV14	CASSQEPPYRETQYF	TGTGCCAGCAGCCAAGAACCCCCGTACAGAGAGACCCAGTACTTC
TRBJ2-1	TRBD2	once	TRBV5-1	CASSGLAGAAGNEQFF	TGCGCCAGCAGCGGCCTAGCGGGAGCAGCGGGGAATGAGCAGTTCTTC
TRBJ1-2	.	.	TRBV5-8	CASSNPGTAAWYNYGYTF	TGTGCCAGCAGCAACCCTGGGACTGCTGCGTGGTATAACTATGGCTACACCTTC
TRBJ2-3	.	.	TRBV27	CASSPHREWITDTQYF	TGTGCCAGCAGCCCTCACAGGGAATGGATCACAGATACGCAGTATTTT
TRBJ1-1	.	.	TRBV7-9	CASSPRGARDTEAFF	TGTGCCAGCAGCCCACGGGGGGCCAGGGACACTGAAGCTTTCTTT
TRBJ2-7	TRBD1	.	TRBV30	CAWTPGTGPLKQYF	TGTGCCTGGACTCCCGGGACAGGTCCTTTAAAGCAGTACTTC
TRBJ2-2	TRBD2	.	TRBV11-3	CASSRGGGTGELFF	TGTGCCAGCAGCCGGGGGGGCGGCACCGGGGAGCTGTTTTTT
TRBJ2-5	.	once	TRBV7-2	CASSLGEKETQYF	TGTGCCAGCAGCTTAGGAGAGAAGGAGACCCAGTACTTC
TRBJ1-2	TRBD1	.	TRBV7-9	CASSLAGTGYGYTF	TGTGCCAGCAGCTTAGCCGGGACAGGGTATGGCTACACCTTC
TRBJ1-2	TRBD1	once	TRBV19	CASTLGTGGLGYTF	TGTGCCAGCACGCTGGGGACAGGGGGCCTTGGCTACACCTTC
TRBJ1-6	TRBD1	.	TRBV11-3	CASSFGTGHSPLHF	TGTGCCAGCAGCTTTGGGACAGGACATTCACCCCTCCACTTT
TRBJ1-1	.	.	TRBV19	CASAPWGVDTEAFF	TGTGCCAGTGCCCCATGGGGGGTAGACACTGAAGCTTTCTTT
TRBJ2-3	.	.	TRBV6-4	CASSDQQSDTQYF	TGTGCCAGCAGTGACCAACAATCAGATACGCAGTATTTT
TRBJ2-2	TRBD2	.	TRBV7-6	CASSLVVTSGRGDTGELFF	TGTGCCAGCAGCTTAGTGGTGACTAGCGGGAGAGGGGACACCGGGGAGCTGTTTTTT
TRBJ1-5	.	.	TRBV24-1	CATAQGGNQPQHF	TGTGCCACCGCACAGGGTGGAAATCAGCCCCAGCATTTT
TRBJ1-6	.	.	TRBV28	CASNKGQISYNSPLHF	TGTGCCAGCAACAAGGGACAAATCTCCTATAATTCACCCCTCCACTTT
TRBJ2-7	TRBD1	.	TRBV6-6	CASRPGGAGHEQYF	TGTGCCAGCAGGCCAGGGGGCGCGGGCCACGAGCAGTACTTC
TRBJ1-5	.	.	TRBV4-1	CASSHLTGSNQPQHF	TGCGCCAGCAGCCATTTGACAGGCAGCAATCAGCCCCAGCATTTT
TRBJ2-1	.	.	TRBV19	CASSIVAYNEQFF	TGTGCCAGTAGTATCGTAGCGTACAATGAGCAGTTCTTC
TRBJ1-2	.	.	TRBV19	CASSIDLTGGYTF	TGTGCCAGTAGTATAGATCTAACAGGCGGCTACACCTTC
TRBJ2-6	TRBD1	.	TRBV18	CASSPRGQGTSGANVLTF	TGTGCCAGCTCACCACGGGGACAGGGGACCTCTGGGGCCAACGTCCTGACTTTC
TRBJ1-1	TRBD1	few	TRBV7-2	CASSYLGQGLNTEAFF	TGTGCCAGCAGCTACCTCGGACAGGGCTTGAACACTGAAGCTTTCTTT